The text below deals with one T cell receptor beta chain. The antigen is unknown. These data originate in a study of human CD8 memory T cell subsets. The CDR3 spans 16 residues. CDR1 is SSHAT and CDR2 is FNYEAQ in the germline V gene (reference sequence). Study findings and constraints: Chao1-based estimation suggested that stem-like memory T cells exhibit greater diversity than precursor exhausted T cells. This study determined the sequences of T cell receptor beta chains and of no other chains.

The authors made TCR beta libraries using UMI-labeled 5' RACE. TCRdb reprocessed the 5' RACE reads and keeps a single row for each CDR3 protein, giving no DNA. The sample totals about 5,400 distinct CDR3 sequences. Extraction of RNA, which was performed with an RNeasy Mini Kit, drew on duplicate vials of fewer than 160,000 sorted CD8+ T cells per subset. The sequencing sample was made of CD8+ effector memory T cells (TEM) sorted from PBMCs. Subset reported: effector memory CD8 T cells, CCR7- CD45RO+ CD95+. The sequence was obtained from a human donor in good health. The rearrangement uses TRBV7-7 and TRBJ2-2; TCRdb designates TRBD1, a call that cannot be tested without DNA. The CDR3 is CASSRAGTGDTGELFF.